This passage covers 27 T cell receptor beta chains from one sample sequenced in a study of molecular identifiers for immune sequencing clone quantification. One entry per CDR3 protein, called by TCRdb with MiXCR from the PCR reads. The top ten hold under 1.5% of the sample, which has 63,000 or so distinct CDR3 sequences, under 20% seen once. Input material: naive CD8+ T cells from blood, with Jurkat cell RNA spiked in. Sample subset: FACS-sorted CD8+CD4-CCR7+CD45RA+ naive T cells. The receptor set was obtained from a human donor in good health. Some libraries in this study had Jurkat cell RNA spiked in.

The table lists this clonotype with many counts. The CDR3 DNA is TGTGCCAGCAGCGACTCGCTAGCGGGAGTGGTGGTAGATACGCAGTATTTT. It translates to CASSDSLAGVVVDTQYF. The chain recombines TRBV13 with TRBJ2-3; 10 bases fit TRBD2. The germline CDR1 and CDR2 sequences are PRHDT and FYEKMQ (reference sequence). This CDR3 region has 17 residues. The V gene end was trimmed by 5 bases and the J gene end by 5 bases; junction bases not matched to a gene: 13.

This clonotype was counted many times. This chain connects TRBV6-6 to TRBJ2-3; D gene uncertain. Germline V lookup: CDR1 MNHNY, CDR2 SVGAGI (reference sequence). The CDR3 length is 10 residues. The V and J ends lost 4 bases and 4 bases respectively, with 0 bases between them. CDR3 nucleotide sequence: TGTGCCAGCAGTTCAGATACGCAGTATTTT. This gives the protein CASSSDTQYF.

This clonotype turned up a few times. This rearrangement joins TRBV3-1 to TRBJ2-7, with D unresolved. V was clipped by 4 bases and J by 0 bases, with 19 bases between them. CDR3 length: 17 amino acids. Germline CDR1 is LGHDT and CDR2 is YNNKEL (reference sequence). CDR3: CASSRVLRDLNSYEQYF. The CDR3 DNA follows: TGTGCCAGCAGCCGTGTACTAAGAGACTTGAACTCCTACGAGCAGTACTTC.

As regards this clonotype: The germline gene is not matched at one end of the junction; a read error may be the cause. The chain links TRBV29-1 to TRBJ1-2, with a possible D match to TRBD1 (5 bases). CDR1 SQVTM and CDR2 ANQGSEA come from the germline V gene. The CDR3 has 15 amino acids. CDR3 bases: TGCAGCCCTCAAGGGCTAGGGGAAGATTACTACGGCTACGCCTTC. This gives the protein CSPQGLGEDYYGYAF.

At least ten counts were recorded for this clonotype. The V call is TRBV20-1, the J call TRBJ2-5; 8 bases line up with TRBD1. The germline gives CDR1 DFQATT, CDR2 SNEGSKA (reference sequence). This CDR3 is built from 15 residues. V shed 4 bases, J shed 5 bases, and the junction held 12 bases outside the gene matches. CDR3 bases: TGCAGTGCTACCACCCCCACAGGGGGTCGTGAGACCCAGTACTTC. It translates to CSATTPTGGRETQYF.

The table lists this clonotype with many counts. The V gene is TRBV11-2, the J gene TRBJ2-6; the D is unclear. Germline values: CDR1 SGHAT, CDR2 FQNNGV. V was clipped by 5 bases and J by 0 bases, with 14 bases between them. This CDR3 is 17 amino acids long. CDR3 loop: CASSQIHVDSGANVLTF. DNA of the CDR3: TGTGCCAGCAGCCAGATTCACGTCGACTCTGGGGCCAACGTCCTGACTTTC.

This clonotype was counted a few times. At one boundary the junction diverges from the germline segment, which might be a read error. This chain connects TRBV29-1 to TRBJ2-1; 7 bases are shared with TRBD1. Germline CDR1 is SQVTM and CDR2 is ANQGSEA. The CDR3 has 16 amino acids. Here the CDR3 reads CSVEERLRGRSGEQLF. DNA for the CDR3: TGCAGCGTTGAAGAACGTTTGAGGGGGCGCTCAGGCGAGCAGCTCTTC.

Turning to this clonotype: A junction end diverges from the germline sequence, so it may reflect a read error. J is TRBJ1-4 and V is TRBV5-1; D may be TRBD1 (5 bases). This CDR3 is built from 15 residues. Germline values: CDR1 SGHRS, CDR2 YFSETQ. The CDR3 is CASSLGRGTNEELFF. In DNA form, the CDR3 reads TGCGCCAGCAGCTTGGGAAGGGGCACTAATGAAGAACTGTTTTTT.

This clonotype was picked up many times. This CDR3 reads CASGTGTVSYEQYF. As DNA, the CDR3 is TGTGCCAGCGGGACCGGGACGGTTAGCTACGAGCAGTACTTC. J is TRBJ2-7 and V is TRBV9; possibly TRBD1 or TRBD2 for D (5 bases each). The germline CDR1 and CDR2 sequences are SGDLS and YYNGEE. Trimming took 7 bases from V and 3 from J, leaving 17 bases between them. This CDR3 has 14 amino acids.

This clonotype was seen many times. V is TRBV4-2 and J is TRBJ2-1; TRBD2 matches at 11 bases. Looked up from germline, CDR1 is LGHNA and CDR2 is YNFKEQ. The length of the CDR3 is 18 residues. The ends lost 3 bases at V and 4 bases at J; junction bases unmatched: 11. CDR3 nucleotides: TGTGCCAGCAGCCATCCATTTAGGGGGACTAGCGGATACAATGAGCAGTTCTTC. Amino acid sequence: CASSHPFRGTSGYNEQFF.

This clonotype occurred a few times. The V call is TRBV5-6, the J call TRBJ2-7; D possibly corresponds to TRBD2 (6 bases). This CDR3 is 14 amino acids long. The germline CDR1 and CDR2 sequences are SGHDT and YYEEEE. V was pared by 2 bases and J by 2 bases, with 11 bases between. The CDR3: CASSFGSGTYEQYF. CDR3 DNA sequence: TGTGCCAGCAGCTTCGGTAGCGGCACCTACGAGCAGTACTTC.

The table lists this clonotype with many counts. The chain carries TRBV28 and TRBJ2-7, with 11 bases aligning to TRBD1. The junction had 8 bases not matched to a gene; V was cut back by 5 bases and J by 5 bases. CDR3 length: 15 residues. The germline gives CDR1 MDHEN, CDR2 SYDVKM. In DNA form, the CDR3 reads TGTGCCAGCAGTGAGGACAGGGGGCAGATAGACGAGCAGTACTTC. Translating it yields CASSEDRGQIDEQYF. The variable domain in full, with the rest retrieved from reference TRBV28 and TRBJ2-7, is DVKVTQSSRYLVKRTGEKVFLECVQDMDHENMFWYRQDPGLGLRLIYFSYDVKMKEKGDIPEGYSVSREKKERFSLILESASTNQTSMYLCASSEDRGQIDEQYFGPGTRLTVT.

The chain links TRBV19 to TRBJ2-7, with D uncertain. V shed 6 bases and J shed 0 bases, with 15 bases lying between them. From germline, CDR1 is LNHDA and CDR2 SQIVND (reference sequence). The CDR3 has 15 amino acids. CDR3 region: CASSFGQTTSYEQYF. As DNA, the CDR3 is TGTGCCAGTAGCTTCGGGCAGACGACCTCCTACGAGCAGTACTTC.

The sample holds many counts of this clonotype. V usage is TRBV11-2 and J usage is TRBJ2-3; D remains unclear. In germline, CDR1 is SGHAT, CDR2 FQNNGV. V lost 1 base and J 2 bases, leaving 7 bases between the germline ends. CDR3 length: 14 residues. The CDR3 here is CASSLGLSTDTQYF. The CDR3 DNA reads as TGTGCCAGCAGCTTAGGGCTGTCCACAGATACGCAGTATTTT.

This clonotype turned up a few times. The J gene is TRBJ2-7, the V gene TRBV19; 8 nucleotides line up with TRBD2. The V gene's germline CDR1 is LNHDA and CDR2 SQIVND (reference sequence). V was clipped by 6 bases and J by 0 bases; unmatched bases: 4. CDR3 length equals 14 residues. CDR3 protein: CASRTGTSSYEQYF. The CDR3 coding sequence is TGTGCCAGTAGGACCGGGACTAGCTCCTACGAGCAGTACTTC. The full variable domain, rest sourced from reference TRBV19 and TRBJ2-7, is DGGITQSPKYLFRKEGQNVTLSCEQNLNHDAMYWYRQDPGQGLRLIYYSQIVNDFQKGDIAEGYSVSREKKESFPLTVTSAQKNPTAFYLCASRTGTSSYEQYFGPGTRLTVT.

This clonotype was counted ten times or more. The chain uses TRBV6-6 and TRBJ2-7; 7 nucleotides agree with TRBD2. The CDR3 extends over 13 amino acids. Trimming removed 3 bases from V and 5 bases from J; junction bases left unmatched: 4. Germline CDR1 reads MNHNY; CDR2 reads SVGAGI (reference sequence). The CDR3 protein is CASSYASGNEQYF. The DNA for the CDR3 is TGTGCCAGCAGTTATGCCAGCGGGAACGAGCAGTACTTC.

This clonotype was detected ten times or more. The chain links TRBV19 to TRBJ2-5; D perhaps matches TRBD2 (5 bases). V gave up 3 bases and J gave up 2 bases, with 28 bases separating them. Germline V gene sequence: CDR1 LNHDA, CDR2 SQIVND (reference sequence). The CDR3 has 20 amino acids. Written as DNA, the CDR3 is TGTGCCAGTAGTATGGTTGCTAGCTTGTTTCCCCCAACCGGTCAAGAGACCCAGTACTTC. Translating it yields CASSMVASLFPPTGQETQYF.

Notes on this clonotype: This could be a read error, since a much larger clone is one nucleotide away. The chain is built from TRBV5-1 and TRBJ2-7, with a tentative D call TRBD2 (5 bases). CDR1 is SGHRS and CDR2 is YFSETQ in the germline V gene. The CDR3 has 15 amino acids. The CDR3 coding sequence is TGCGCCAGCAGCTTGGAGTCTAGCCGATTATACGAGCGGTACTTC. It translates to CASSLESSRLYERYF.

As to this clonotype: This could be a read error, since a much larger clone is one nucleotide away. This rearrangement joins TRBV28 to TRBJ2-5; D may match TRBD1 or TRBD2 (5 bases each). The CDR3 length is 13 residues. Germline assignment: CDR1 MDHEN and CDR2 SYDVKM. CDR3 in DNA: TGTGCCAGCAGTTATACGCCCCTCGGGACCCAGTGCTTC. Translating gives CASSYTPLGTQCF. Complete variable domain (other parts from reference TRBV28 and TRBJ2-5): DVKVTQSSRYLVKRTGEKVFLECVQDMDHENMFWYRQDPGLGLRLIYFSYDVKMKEKGDIPEGYSVSREKKERFSLILESASTNQTSMYLCASSYTPLGTQCFGPGTRLLVL.

This clonotype has a handful of counts. The genes are TRBV15 and TRBJ2-7, with 10 positions matching TRBD1. V was clipped by 0 bases and J by 6 bases; unmatched bases: 14. This CDR3 is built from 18 residues. CDR1 and CDR2 (germline): LNHNV, YYDKDF (reference sequence). DNA of the CDR3: TGTGCCACCAGCAGAGATCTTTATTCTCGACAGGGGGCGGGCGAGCAGTACTTC. Translating it yields CATSRDLYSRQGAGEQYF.

In this sample, this clonotype turned up a few times. V and J are TRBV6-5 and TRBJ2-7, with TRBD1 matching 8 bases. This CDR3 spans 14 amino acids. CDR1 and CDR2 from the germline V gene are MNHEY and SVGAGI. J lost 4 bases, V lost 2 bases, and 4 bases had no gene match. The CDR3 here is CASSYLDRGYEQYF. CDR3 DNA sequence: TGTGCCAGCAGTTACCTCGACAGGGGATACGAGCAGTACTTC.

The table lists this clonotype with a few counts. The chain has TRBV27 and TRBJ2-7; 9 bases agree with TRBD2. The trim removed 4 bases at V and 3 bases at J, leaving 4 bases unmatched. Germline V gene lookup returns CDR1 MNHEY and CDR2 SMNVEV (reference sequence). The CDR3 runs 14 residues. CDR3 protein: CASSSLAGVYEQYF. CDR3 bases: TGTGCCAGCAGTTCCTTAGCGGGAGTCTACGAGCAGTACTTC.

There are a few counts of this clonotype. The CDR3 spells CASSGTVSNQPQHF. The CDR3 DNA follows: TGTGCCAGCAGTGGGACGGTTAGCAATCAGCCCCAGCATTTT. The rearrangement links TRBV12-3 or TRBV12-4 to TRBJ1-5; D perhaps matches TRBD1 (5 bases). Trimming took 5 bases from V and 0 from J, leaving 8 bases between them. The CDR3 contains 14 residues.

In its sample, this clonotype was seen many times. The rearrangement uses TRBV2 and TRBJ1-4; 10 positions agree with TRBD1. Germline V gene sequence: CDR1 SNHLY, CDR2 FYNNEI. After removal of 6 bases from V and 12 bases from J, the junction contained 16 bases not matched to a gene. This CDR3 has 16 amino acids. CDR3 amino acids: CASRTRDRGARGELFF. CDR3 in DNA: TGTGCCAGCAGGACCCGGGACAGGGGCGCCCGTGGGGAACTGTTTTTT.

This clonotype has a handful of counts. The chain uses TRBV7-9 and TRBJ2-1; tentative D call: TRBD2 (5 bases). V lost 0 bases to trimming and J lost 1 base, with 7 bases between them. CDR3 size: 15 residues. In germline, CDR1 is SEHNR, CDR2 FQNEAQ (reference sequence). The CDR3 DNA follows: TGTGCCAGCAGCTTAGCGGGAGCTTCCTACAATGAGCAGTTCTTC. It codes for CASSLAGASYNEQFF.

The rearrangement uses TRBV4-2 and TRBJ2-7; 10 nucleotides match TRBD2. CDR3 length: 16 amino acids. CDR1 is LGHNA, CDR2 YNFKEQ, per germline. The V gene end was trimmed by 0 bases and the J gene end by 7 bases; junction bases not matched to a gene: 9. CDR3 in amino acids: CASSQDSSGGLEEQYF. CDR3 in DNA: TGTGCCAGCAGCCAAGATTCTAGCGGGGGTCTGGAGGAGCAGTACTTC.

This clonotype came up many times. This sequence joins TRBV29-1 and TRBJ2-1, with D perhaps TRBD1 (5 bases). The CDR3 is 13 amino acids. With 1 base removed from V and 6 bases from J, the gap between germline ends came to 10 bases. CDR1 SQVTM and CDR2 ANQGSEA come from the germline V gene. Here the CDR3 reads CSVEAMDINEQFF. The CDR3 DNA reads TGCAGCGTTGAAGCTATGGACATCAATGAGCAGTTCTTC.